This T cell receptor (beta chain) was profiled in a study of T cell repertoires in cytomegalovirus infection. This clonotype has only a few counts. Its specificity is unknown. V was clipped by 4 bases and J by 5 bases; unmatched bases: 10. There are 16 residues in the CDR3. Looked up from germline, CDR1 is SEHNR and CDR2 is FQNEAQ (reference sequence). TCRdb recomputed calls from the reads with MiXCR, one row per CDR3 protein. The table has 300,000 to 400,000 distinct CDR3 sequences, 25% seen once. This TCR was recovered from a human donor in good health (CMV status not recorded). Some clones in this sample may be carry-over from other donors' samples. Sequencing was performed on cultured PBMCs, taken from culture after CMV antigen stimulation. This sequence joins TRBV7-9 and TRBJ2-5, with 10 bases that match TRBD2. The CDR3, as DNA: TGTGCCAGCAGCTCCAATTCACAGGGACTAGCGGAGACCCAGTACTTC. Amino acids: CASSSNSQGLAETQYF. Full variable domain (remainder filled in from reference TRBV7-9 and TRBJ2-5): DTGVSQNPRHKITKRGQNVTFRCDPISEHNRLYWYRQTLGQGPEFLTYFQNEAQLEKSRLLSDRFSAERPKGSFSTLEIQRTEQGDSAMYLCASSSNSQGLAETQYFGPGTRLLVL.